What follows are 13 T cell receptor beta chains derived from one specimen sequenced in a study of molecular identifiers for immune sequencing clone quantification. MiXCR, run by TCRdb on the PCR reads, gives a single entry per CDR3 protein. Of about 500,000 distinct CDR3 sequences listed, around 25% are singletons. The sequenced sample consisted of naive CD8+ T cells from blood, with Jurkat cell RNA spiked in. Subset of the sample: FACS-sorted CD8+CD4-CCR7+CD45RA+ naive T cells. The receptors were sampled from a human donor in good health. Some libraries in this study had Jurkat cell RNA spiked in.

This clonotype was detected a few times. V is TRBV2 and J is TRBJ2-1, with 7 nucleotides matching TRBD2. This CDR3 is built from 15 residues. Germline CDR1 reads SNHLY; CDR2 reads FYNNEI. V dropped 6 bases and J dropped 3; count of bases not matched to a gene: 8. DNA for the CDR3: TGTGCCAGCAGCGGACTAGGCGGAAGCTACAATGAGCAGTTCTTC. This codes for CASSGLGGSYNEQFF.

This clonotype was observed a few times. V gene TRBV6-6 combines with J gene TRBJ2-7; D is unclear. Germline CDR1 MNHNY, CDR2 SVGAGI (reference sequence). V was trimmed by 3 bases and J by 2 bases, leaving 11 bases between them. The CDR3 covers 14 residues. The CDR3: CASSYLGGAYEQYF. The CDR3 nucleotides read TGTGCCAGCAGTTATCTGGGCGGTGCCTACGAGCAGTACTTC.

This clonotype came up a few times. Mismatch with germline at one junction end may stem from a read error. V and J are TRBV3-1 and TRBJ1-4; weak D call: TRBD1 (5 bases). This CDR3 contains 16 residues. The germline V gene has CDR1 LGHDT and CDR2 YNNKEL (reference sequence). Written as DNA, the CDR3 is TGTGCCAGCAGTCAAGGGGAGGTATCCCCGAATGAAAAACTGTTTTTT. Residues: CASSQGEVSPNEKLFF. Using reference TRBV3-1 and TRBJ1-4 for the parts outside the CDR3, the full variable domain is DTAVSQTPKYLVTQMGNDKSIKCEQNLGHDTMYWYKQDSKKFLKIMFSYNNKELIINETVPNRFSPKSPDKAHLNLHINSLELGDSAVYFCASSQGEVSPNEKLFFGSGTQLSVL.

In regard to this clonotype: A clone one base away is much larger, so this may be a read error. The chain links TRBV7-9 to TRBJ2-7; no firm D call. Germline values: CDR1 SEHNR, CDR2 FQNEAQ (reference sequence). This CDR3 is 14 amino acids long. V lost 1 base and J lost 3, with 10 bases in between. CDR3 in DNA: TGTGCCAGCAGCTTAGAGGACCGACACTACGAGCAGTACTTC. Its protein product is CASSLEDRHYEQYF.

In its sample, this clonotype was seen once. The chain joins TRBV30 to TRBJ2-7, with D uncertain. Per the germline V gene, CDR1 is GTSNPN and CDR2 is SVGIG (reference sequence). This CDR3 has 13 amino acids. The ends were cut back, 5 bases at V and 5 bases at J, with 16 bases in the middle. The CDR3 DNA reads TGTGCCTGGGCCACGATCAAGACCCACGAGCAGTACTTC. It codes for CAWATIKTHEQYF.

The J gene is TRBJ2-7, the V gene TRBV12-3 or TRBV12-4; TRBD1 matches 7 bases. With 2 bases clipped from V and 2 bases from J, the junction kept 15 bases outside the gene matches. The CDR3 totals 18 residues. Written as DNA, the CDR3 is TGTGCCAGCAGTTTACGAGCTCCGGGACAGAGATTTGCCTACGAGCAGTACTTC. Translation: CASSLRAPGQRFAYEQYF.

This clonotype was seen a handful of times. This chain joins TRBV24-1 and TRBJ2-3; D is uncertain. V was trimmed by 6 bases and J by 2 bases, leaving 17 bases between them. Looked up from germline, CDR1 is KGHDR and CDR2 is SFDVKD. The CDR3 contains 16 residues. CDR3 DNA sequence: TGTGCCACCAGTAAGGCTAGGAGTTGGAACACAGATACGCAGTATTTT. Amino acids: CATSKARSWNTDTQYF.

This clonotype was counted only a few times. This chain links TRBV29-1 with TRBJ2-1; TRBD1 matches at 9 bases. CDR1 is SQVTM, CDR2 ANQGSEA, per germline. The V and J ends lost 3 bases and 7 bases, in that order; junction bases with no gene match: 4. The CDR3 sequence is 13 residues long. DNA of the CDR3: TGCAGCGTTGAGGGACAGGGAGGAAATGAGCAGTTCTTC. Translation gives CSVEGQGGNEQFF.

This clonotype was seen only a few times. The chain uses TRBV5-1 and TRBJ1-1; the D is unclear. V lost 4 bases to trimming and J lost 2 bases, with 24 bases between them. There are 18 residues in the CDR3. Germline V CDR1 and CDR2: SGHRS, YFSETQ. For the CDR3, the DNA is TGCGCCAGCAGCCCAGAAAAGGAGATCCACCACTTTAACACTGAAGCTTTCTTT. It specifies CASSPEKEIHHFNTEAFF.

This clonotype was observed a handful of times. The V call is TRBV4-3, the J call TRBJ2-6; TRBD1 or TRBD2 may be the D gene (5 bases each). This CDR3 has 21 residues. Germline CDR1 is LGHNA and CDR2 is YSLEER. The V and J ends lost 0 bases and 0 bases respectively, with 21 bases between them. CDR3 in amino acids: CASSQDKVGTQYSSGANVLTF. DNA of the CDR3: TGCGCCAGCAGCCAAGATAAAGTGGGGACGCAATATAGCTCTGGGGCCAACGTCCTGACTTTC.

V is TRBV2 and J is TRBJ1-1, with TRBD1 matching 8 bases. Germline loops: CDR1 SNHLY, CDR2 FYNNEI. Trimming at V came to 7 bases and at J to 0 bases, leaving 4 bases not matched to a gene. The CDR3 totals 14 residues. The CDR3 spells CASNYRGMNTEAFF. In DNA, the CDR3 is TGTGCCAGCAATTACAGGGGGATGAACACTGAAGCTTTCTTT.

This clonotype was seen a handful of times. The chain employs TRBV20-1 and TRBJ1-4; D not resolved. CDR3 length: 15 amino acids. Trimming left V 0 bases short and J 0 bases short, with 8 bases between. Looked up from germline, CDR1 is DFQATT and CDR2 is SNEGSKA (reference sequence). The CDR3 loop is CSARDPGTTNEKLFF. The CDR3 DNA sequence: TGCAGTGCTAGAGATCCCGGGACAACTAATGAAAAACTGTTTTTT.

CDR3 coding DNA: TGTGCCAGCAGCCAAGTAAGGGGGGAGAGGGAGGCCTACGAGCAGTACTTC. It encodes CASSQVRGEREAYEQYF. The chain links TRBV3-2 to TRBJ2-7; TRBD1 reflects the table's D call only, with no check against the DNA. TRBV3-2 is assigned pseudogene status. This CDR3 region has 17 residues.